Listed here are 7 T cell receptor beta chains from one sample, sequenced in a study of T-cell reconstitution after alpha-beta-depleted transplantation in children. Unique molecular identifiers featured in how the TCRbeta library was prepared. TCRdb independently ran MiXCR on the PCR reads; one entry per CDR3 protein. The table lists fewer than 700,000 distinct CDR3 sequences, 10% to 15% of them singletons. The sequencing used PBMCs, mostly from graft donor cells, collected 360 days after TCRalphabeta/CD19-depleted stem cell transplant. These receptors were collected from a male patient younger than 18 who had a stem cell transplant for acute myeloid leukemia, so the T cells may come from the graft donor.

This rearrangement joins TRBV10-3 to TRBJ2-7; 8 positions agree with TRBD1. The CDR3 is 17 amino acids. V trimming: 4 bases; J trimming: 3 bases; junction bases outside the gene matches: 14. Germline V CDR1 and CDR2: ENHRY, SYGVKD. The CDR3 spells CAISGGTGNFVGYEQYF. The CDR3 coding sequence is TGTGCCATCAGTGGTGGGACAGGTAATTTTGTAGGCTACGAGCAGTACTTC.

The chain combines TRBV27 with TRBJ2-7; 12 bases line up with TRBD2. Trimming removed 5 bases from V and 0 bases from J; junction bases left unmatched: 5. Germline CDR1 is MNHEY and CDR2 is SMNVEV (reference sequence). The CDR3 has 16 amino acids. The DNA of the CDR3 is TGTGCCAGCAGTACCAGGACTAGCGGGAACTCCTACGAGCAGTACTTC. This codes for CASSTRTSGNSYEQYF.

This clonotype has only a few counts. The V and J genes are TRBV29-1 and TRBJ2-1; TRBD1 matches at 9 bases. The CDR3 has 15 amino acids. With 7 bases clipped from V and 9 bases from J, the junction kept 16 bases outside the gene matches. Germline assignment: CDR1 SQVTM and CDR2 ANQGSEA. The CDR3 spells CSGGPDRGGTGEQFF. CDR3 DNA: TGCAGCGGCGGGCCGGACAGGGGCGGAACGGGTGAGCAGTTCTTC.

This clonotype was counted only a few times. Here the CDR3 reads CASSPSDRVNTEAFF. DNA for the CDR3: TGTGCCAGCAGCCCTTCGGACAGGGTGAACACTGAAGCTTTCTTT. The gene calls are TRBV4-2 and TRBJ1-1; 8 bases are a match to TRBD1. The trim removed 4 bases at V and 0 bases at J, leaving 4 bases unmatched. The length of the CDR3 is 15 residues. Germline CDR1 and CDR2: LGHNA and YNFKEQ.

The chain has TRBV7-8 and TRBJ1-1; 9 nucleotides align to TRBD1. The germline V gene encodes CDR1 SGHVS and CDR2 FQNEAQ. This CDR3 region has 18 residues. Germline trimming cut 0 bases from V and 3 bases from J; bases unmatched to any gene: 11. CDR3 coding DNA: TGTGCCAGCAGCTTAGCCCTTACAGGGGGCGCAGGGGACACTGAAGCTTTCTTT. Encoded protein: CASSLALTGGAGDTEAFF.

J is TRBJ1-1 and V is TRBV18, with D unresolved. The CDR3 sequence is 14 residues long. V was shortened by 3 bases and J by 7 bases, with 15 bases between the two germline ends. Looked up from germline, CDR1 is KGHSH and CDR2 is LQKENI. This chain's CDR3 is CASSPLEVRNEAFF. CDR3 bases: TGTGCCAGCTCACCCCTGGAAGTGAGGAATGAAGCTTTCTTT. Supplemented by reference TRBV18 and TRBJ1-1, the full variable domain reads NAGVMQNPRHLVRRRGQEARLRCSPMKGHSHVYWYRQLPEEGLKFMVYLQKENIIDESGMPKERFSAEFPKEGPSILRIQQVVRGDSAAYFCASSPLEVRNEAFFGQGTRLTVV.

Comment on this clonotype: Compared with germline, one end of the junction differs, possibly owing to a read error. The chain employs TRBV2 and TRBJ2-2; tentatively, D is TRBD2 (5 bases). CDR3 length: 19 amino acids. In germline, CDR1 is SNHLY, CDR2 FYNNEI. The CDR3 coding sequence is TGTACCAGCAGTCCAATTAAGGGAGTTGGACCGATTAACACCGGGGAGCTGTTTTTT. Amino acid sequence: CTSSPIKGVGPINTGELFF.